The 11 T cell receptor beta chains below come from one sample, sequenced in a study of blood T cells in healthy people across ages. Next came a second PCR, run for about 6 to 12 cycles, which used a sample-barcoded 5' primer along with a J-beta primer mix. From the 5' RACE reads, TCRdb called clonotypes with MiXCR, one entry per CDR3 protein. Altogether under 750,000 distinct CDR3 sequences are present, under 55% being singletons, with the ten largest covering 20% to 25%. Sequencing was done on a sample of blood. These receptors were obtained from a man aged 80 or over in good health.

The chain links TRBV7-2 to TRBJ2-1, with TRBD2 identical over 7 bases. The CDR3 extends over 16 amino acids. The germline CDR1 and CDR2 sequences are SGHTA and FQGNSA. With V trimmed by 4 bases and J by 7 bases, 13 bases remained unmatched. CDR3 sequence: CASSYELAGARNEQFF. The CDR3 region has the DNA TGTGCCAGCAGCTACGAATTGGCGGGAGCAAGGAATGAGCAGTTCTTC.

CDR3: CASSLGQGSVNEQFF. CDR3 sequence (DNA): TGCGCCAGCAGCTTGGGACAGGGTTCCGTCAATGAGCAGTTCTTC. The chain is built from TRBV5-1 and TRBJ2-1; 7 bases line up with TRBD1. The CDR3 runs 15 residues. V was pared by 0 bases and J by 6 bases, with 6 bases of the junction left unmatched. CDR1 and CDR2 from the germline V gene are SGHRS and YFSETQ.

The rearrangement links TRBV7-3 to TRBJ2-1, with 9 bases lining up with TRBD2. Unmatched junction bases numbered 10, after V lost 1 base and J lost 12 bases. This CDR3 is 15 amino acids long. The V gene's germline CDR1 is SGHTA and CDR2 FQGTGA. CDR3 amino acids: CASSLNGGGAGGQFF. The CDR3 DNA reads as TGTGCCAGCAGCTTAAATGGGGGTGGAGCGGGGGGGCAGTTCTTC. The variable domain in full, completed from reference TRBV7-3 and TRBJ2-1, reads GAGVSQTPSNKVTEKGKYVELRCDPISGHTALYWYRQSLGQGPEFLIYFQGTGAADDSGLPNDRFFAVRPEGSVSTLKIQRTERGDSAVYLCASSLNGGGAGGQFFGPGTRLTVL.

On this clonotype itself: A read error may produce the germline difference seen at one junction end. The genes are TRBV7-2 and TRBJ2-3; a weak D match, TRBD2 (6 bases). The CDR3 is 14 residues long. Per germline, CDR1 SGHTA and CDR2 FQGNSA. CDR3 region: CASSTIAGTDTQYF. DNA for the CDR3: TGTGCTAGCAGCACAATAGCGGGCACAGATACGCAGTATTTT. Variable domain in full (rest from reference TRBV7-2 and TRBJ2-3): GAGVSQSPSNKVTEKGKDVELRCDPISGHTALYWYRQSLGQGLEFLIYFQGNSAPDKSGLPSDRFSAERTGGSVSTLTIQRTQQEDSAVYLCASSTIAGTDTQYFGPGTRLTVL.

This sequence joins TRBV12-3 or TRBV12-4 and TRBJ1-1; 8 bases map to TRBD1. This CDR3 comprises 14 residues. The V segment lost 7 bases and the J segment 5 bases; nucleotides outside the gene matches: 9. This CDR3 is CASTRTGIQTEAFF. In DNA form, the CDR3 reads TGTGCCAGCACCAGGACAGGGATCCAAACTGAAGCTTTCTTT.

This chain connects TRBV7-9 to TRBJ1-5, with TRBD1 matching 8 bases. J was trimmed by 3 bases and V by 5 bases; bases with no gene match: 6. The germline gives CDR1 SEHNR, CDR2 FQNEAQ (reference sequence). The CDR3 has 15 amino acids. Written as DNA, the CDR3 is TGTGCCAGCAGCCCAGCGGGACAGGACAATCAGCCCCAGCATTTT. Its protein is CASSPAGQDNQPQHF.

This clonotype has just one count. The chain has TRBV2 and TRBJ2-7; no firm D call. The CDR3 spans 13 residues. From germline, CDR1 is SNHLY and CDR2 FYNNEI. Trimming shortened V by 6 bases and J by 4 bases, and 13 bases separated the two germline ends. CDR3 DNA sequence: TGTGCCAGCAGGACGGGCCGAGGATACGAGCAGTACTTC. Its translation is CASRTGRGYEQYF.

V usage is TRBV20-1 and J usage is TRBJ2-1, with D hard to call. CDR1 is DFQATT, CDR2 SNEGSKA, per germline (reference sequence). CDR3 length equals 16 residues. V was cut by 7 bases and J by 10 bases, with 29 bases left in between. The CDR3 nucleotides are TGCAGTGTTGCCCTAAAGAGGCATACGCGGCTGAGGGAGCAGTTCTTC. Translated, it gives CSVALKRHTRLREQFF.

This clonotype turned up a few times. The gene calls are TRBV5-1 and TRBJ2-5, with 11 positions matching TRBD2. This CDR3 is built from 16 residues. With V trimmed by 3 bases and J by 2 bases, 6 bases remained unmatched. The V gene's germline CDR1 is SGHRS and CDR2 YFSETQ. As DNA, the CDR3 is TGCGCCAGCAGCTCAGGACTAGCGGGCCGACAAGAGACCCAGTACTTC. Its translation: CASSSGLAGRQETQYF.

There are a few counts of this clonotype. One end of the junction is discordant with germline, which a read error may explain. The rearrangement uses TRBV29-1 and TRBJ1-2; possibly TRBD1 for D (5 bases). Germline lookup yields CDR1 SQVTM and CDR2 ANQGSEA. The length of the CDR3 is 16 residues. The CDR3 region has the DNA TGCAGCGTGGGGCGGCAGGGTGGATCTTCCAGCTATGGTTACACCTTC. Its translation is CSVGRQGGSSSYGYTF.

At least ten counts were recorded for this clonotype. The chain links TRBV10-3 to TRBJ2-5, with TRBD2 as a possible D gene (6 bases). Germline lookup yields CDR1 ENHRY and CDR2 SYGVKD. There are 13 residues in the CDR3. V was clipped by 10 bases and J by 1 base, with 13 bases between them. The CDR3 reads CASSRGVQETQYF. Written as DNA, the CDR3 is TGTGCCAGTTCCCGCGGGGTCCAAGAGACCCAGTACTTC.